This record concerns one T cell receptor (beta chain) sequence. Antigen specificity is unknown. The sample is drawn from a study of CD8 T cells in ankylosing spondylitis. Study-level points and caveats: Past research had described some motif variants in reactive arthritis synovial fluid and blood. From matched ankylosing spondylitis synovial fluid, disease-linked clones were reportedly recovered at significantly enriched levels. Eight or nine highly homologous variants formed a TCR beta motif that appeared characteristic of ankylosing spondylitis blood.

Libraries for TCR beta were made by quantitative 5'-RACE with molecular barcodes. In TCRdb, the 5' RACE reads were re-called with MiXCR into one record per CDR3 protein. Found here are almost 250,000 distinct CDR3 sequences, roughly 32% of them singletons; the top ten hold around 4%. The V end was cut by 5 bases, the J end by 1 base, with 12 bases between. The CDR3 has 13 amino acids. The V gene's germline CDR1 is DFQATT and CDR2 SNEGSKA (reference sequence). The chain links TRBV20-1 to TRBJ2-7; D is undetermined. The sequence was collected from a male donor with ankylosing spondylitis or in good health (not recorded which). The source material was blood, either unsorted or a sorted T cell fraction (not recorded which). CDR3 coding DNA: TGCAGTGCTGAGTCGAGGCGGTCCTACGAGCAGTACTTC. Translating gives CSAESRRSYEQYF.